This is a list of T cell receptor beta chains from one sample in a study of post-analysis software for immune sequencing data. TCRdb re-analysed the PCR reads in MiXCR, keeping a single row per CDR3 protein. The table records some 690,000 distinct CDR3 sequences, roughly three fifths of them present only once. What was sequenced was blood. The receptors shown here come from a girl aged 2 to 10 with multiple sclerosis. Both conserved end residues are part of each CDR3. The D gene is left open where the match is weak. Clone size is stated in some rows and not others, as once, few, many or a class when expanded.

j_call d_call v_call clone_size cdr3_nt cdr3_aa
TRBJ2-1 NA TRBV6-1 NA TGTGCCAGCAGTGGGGGTCCTCAGGGAACTAGTCCGTTCTTC CASSGGPQGTSPFF
TRBJ2-7 TRBD1 TRBV5-1 few TGCGCCAGCAGCACCGGACAGGGGACCTCACGCGAGCAGTACTTC CASSTGQGTSREQYF
TRBJ1-4 NA TRBV3-1 NA TGTGCCAGCAGCCAAGAGGGAGAGGATGAAAAACTGTTTTTT CASSQEGEDEKLFF
TRBJ2-1 TRBD2 TRBV12-3/TRBV12-4 few TGTGCCAGCAGTCTCGGACTAGCTGCCTCCTACAATGAGCAGTTCTTC CASSLGLAASYNEQFF
TRBJ2-1 NA TRBV2 once TGTGCCAGCCACACGGGGAATGAGCAGTTCTTC CASHTGNEQFF
TRBJ1-2 NA TRBV2 NA TGTGCCAGCACCCCAGGGTCCAGTGGCTACACCTTC CASTPGSSGYTF
TRBJ2-5 NA TRBV29-1 few TGCAGCGCCCAGAGGGGTCTCCAAGAGACCCAGTACTTC CSAQRGLQETQYF
TRBJ2-1 TRBD1 TRBV29-1 few TGCAGCGTTGAAGTTTCGACAGGGACCCCTTGGGAGCAGTTCTTC CSVEVSTGTPWEQFF
TRBJ1-5 NA TRBV5-6 NA TGTGCCAGCAGCGCCATTAACCAGCCCCAGCATTTT CASSAINQPQHF
TRBJ2-5 NA TRBV7-9 few TGTGCCAGCATGCGAAGCCACCAAGAGACCCAGTACTTC CASMRSHQETQYF
TRBJ2-7 NA TRBV14 few TGTGCCAGCAGCCATTTAGGAAACTACGAGCAGTACTTC CASSHLGNYEQYF
TRBJ2-1 TRBD2 TRBV4-1 NA TGCGCCAGCAACCAAGCCCAATCTAGCGGAATGGAGAATGAGCAGTTCTTC CASNQAQSSGMENEQFF
TRBJ1-1 NA TRBV20-1 NA TGCAGTGCTTCCCGTCAGGTCCTTGAAGCTTTCTTT CSASRQVLEAFF
TRBJ2-7 TRBD1 TRBV9 NA TGTGCCAGCAGCGTATCAGGGGGCCTTACCTACGAGCAGTACTTC CASSVSGGLTYEQYF
TRBJ2-1 NA TRBV20-1 NA TGCAGTGCCCCCCAGGGAACGATCTCCTACAATGAGCAGTTCTTC CSAPQGTISYNEQFF
TRBJ2-7 NA TRBV10-3 NA TGTGCCATCAGTGACCCCCGGACAGGAGGAGGGGAGACCCGGTACTTC CAISDPRTGGGETRYF
TRBJ2-1 NA TRBV7-2 many TGTGCCAGCAGCTTAGCGGGGCGGGGAGACAATGAGCAGTTCTTC CASSLAGRGDNEQFF
TRBJ2-3 TRBD2 TRBV2 NA TGTGCCAGCAGGTCACTAGCGGATAGCACAGATACGCAGTATTTT CASRSLADSTDTQYF
TRBJ1-2 NA TRBV12-3/TRBV12-4 NA TGTGCCAGCACTCACGGTTTCGGGGGCTCCTATGGCTACACCTTC CASTHGFGGSYGYTF
TRBJ2-5 NA TRBV29-1 NA TGCAGCGTTGAAGTCAGGGGACTTCAAGAGACCCAGTACTTC CSVEVRGLQETQYF
TRBJ2-3 NA TRBV4-2 NA TGTGCCAGCAGCCTGAGATTCCTTCACACAGATACGCAGTATTTT CASSLRFLHTDTQYF
TRBJ2-7 TRBD2 TRBV12-3/TRBV12-4 few TGTGCCAGCAGCCAACTAGCGGGACTATCCTACGAGCAGTACTTC CASSQLAGLSYEQYF
TRBJ1-4 NA TRBV9 NA TGTGCCAGCAGCGAGGGAAACAGAGCAACTAATGAAAAACTGTTTTTT CASSEGNRATNEKLFF
TRBJ2-1 NA TRBV27 once TGTGCCGTCTACAATGAGCAGTTCTTC CAVYNEQFF
TRBJ2-5 NA TRBV13 few TGTGCCAGCAGCTCAAACCCGTACCAAGAGACCCAGTACTTC CASSSNPYQETQYF
TRBJ2-2 NA TRBV6-4 few TGTGCCAGCAGTGACCGGGCTTTCACCGGGGAGCTGTTTTTT CASSDRAFTGELFF
TRBJ2-7 TRBD1 TRBV20-1 few TGCAGTGCTAGAGTTATCCAGGGGGTGCCCTACGAGCAGTACTTC CSARVIQGVPYEQYF
TRBJ2-1 TRBD2 TRBV20-1 NA TGCAGTGCTAGAGATCGCGGGAGAGCGTACAATGAGCAGTTCTTC CSARDRGRAYNEQFF
TRBJ2-5 NA TRBV2 once TGTGCCAGCAGTGGGGAACGTGGAGGGACCCAGTACTTC CASSGERGGTQYF